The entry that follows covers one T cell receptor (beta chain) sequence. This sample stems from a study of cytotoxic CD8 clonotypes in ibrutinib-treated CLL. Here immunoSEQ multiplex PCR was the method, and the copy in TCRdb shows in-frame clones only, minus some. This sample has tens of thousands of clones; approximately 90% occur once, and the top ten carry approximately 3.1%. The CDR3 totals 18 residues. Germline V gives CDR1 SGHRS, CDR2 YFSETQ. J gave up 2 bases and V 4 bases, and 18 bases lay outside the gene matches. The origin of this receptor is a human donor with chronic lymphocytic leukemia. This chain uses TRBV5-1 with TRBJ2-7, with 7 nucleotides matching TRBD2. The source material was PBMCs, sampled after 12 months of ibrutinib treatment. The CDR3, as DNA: TGCGCCAGCAGCAATGGAGTATTCGTAGGGAGGGCGACCTACGAGCAGTACTTC. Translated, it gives CASSNGVFVGRATYEQYF.